A selection of T cell receptor beta chains follows, all from one sample in a study of T-cell memory formation after mild COVID-19. TCRdb redid the calling of the 5' RACE reads with MiXCR, one entry per CDR3 protein. This sample has roughly 280,000 distinct CDR3 sequences, with approximately 8.4% found just once. The sample comprised PBMCs or a T cell subset sorted from them (not recorded which). Source of these receptors: a young man who had mild COVID-19 (a few samples of this study predate the infection). Cell type and time point are not known. CDR3s include the opening cysteine and the closing phenylalanine or tryptophan. D genes are given only for firm matches. Clone sizes are given selectively: once, few, many, or a class where the clone is expanded.

j_gene	abundance	len	v_gene	d_gene	CDR3aa	CDR3nt
TRBJ2-1	.	16	TRBV3-2	.	CASSQEVRGGRNEQFF	TGTGCCAGCAGCCAAGAAGTGCGGGGGGGCCGGAATGAGCAGTTCTTC
TRBJ1-1	many	13	TRBV18	.	CASSQGRDTEAFF	TGTGCCAGCTCACAGGGTCGGGACACTGAAGCTTTCTTT
TRBJ2-7	.	14	TRBV4-2	.	CASSPDRTANEKYF	TGTGCCAGCAGTCCGGACCGAACCGCCAACGAGAAGTACTTC
TRBJ1-2	.	13	TRBV19	.	CASSMQVDYGYTF	TGTGCCAGTAGTATGCAGGTGGACTATGGCTACACCTTC
TRBJ2-6	.	15	TRBV5-4	.	CASSFVLPGANVLTF	TGTGCCAGCAGCTTCGTACTCCCCGGGGCCAACGTCCTGACTTTC
TRBJ2-3	many	16	TRBV5-4	.	CASSLSSSRLGDTQYF	TGTGCCAGCAGCTTGAGCTCTAGTAGGTTGGGAGATACGCAGTATTTT
TRBJ1-2	.	14	TRBV7-2	.	CASSPAVGNYGYTF	TGTGCCAGCAGCCCCGCCGTTGGCAACTATGGCTACACCTTC
TRBJ2-5	.	14	TRBV18	.	CASSPRGVQETQYF	TGTGCCAGCTCACCACGGGGAGTCCAAGAGACCCAGTACTTC
TRBJ2-3	.	15	TRBV5-1	.	CASSLGQISTDTQYF	TGCGCCAGCAGCTTGGGGCAGATTAGCACAGATACGCAGTATTTT
TRBJ2-3	.	16	TRBV5-1	TRBD1	CASSLAVQGASDTQYF	TGCGCCAGCAGCTTGGCCGTCCAGGGGGCCTCAGATACGCAGTATTTT
TRBJ2-1	.	14	TRBV9	.	CASSVSSSYNEQFF	TGTGCCAGCAGCGTGTCGAGCTCCTACAATGAGCAGTTCTTC
TRBJ2-7	.	12	TRBV20-1	.	CSARGRGYEQYF	TGCAGTGCTAGAGGCAGGGGTTACGAGCAGTACTTC
TRBJ2-7	.	13	TRBV14	.	CASSQLGNYEQYF	TGTGCCAGCAGCCAGTTGGGAAATTACGAGCAGTACTTC
TRBJ1-2	few	15	TRBV7-2	TRBD1	CASSLLGQGAYGYTF	TGTGCCAGCAGCTTATTGGGACAGGGGGCCTATGGCTACACCTTC